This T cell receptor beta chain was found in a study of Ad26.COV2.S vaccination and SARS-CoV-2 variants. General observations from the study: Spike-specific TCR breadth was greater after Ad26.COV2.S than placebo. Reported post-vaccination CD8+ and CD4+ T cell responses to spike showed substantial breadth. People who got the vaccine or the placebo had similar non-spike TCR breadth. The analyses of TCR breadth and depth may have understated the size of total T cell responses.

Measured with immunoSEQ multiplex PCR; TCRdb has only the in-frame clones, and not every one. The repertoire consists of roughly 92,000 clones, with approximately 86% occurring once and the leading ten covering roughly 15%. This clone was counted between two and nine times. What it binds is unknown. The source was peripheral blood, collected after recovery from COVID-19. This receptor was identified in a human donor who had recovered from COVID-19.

CDR3 sequence reads: CAISESGLAVVNEQFF. In DNA form, the CDR3 reads TGTGCCATCAGTGAGTCGGGACTAGCGGTAGTGAATGAGCAGTTCTTC. V and J are TRBV10-3 and TRBJ2-1, with 11 nucleotides matching TRBD2. The CDR3 consists of 16 residues. Germline CDR1 reads ENHRY; CDR2 reads SYGVKD. V dropped 0 bases and J dropped 7; count of bases not matched to a gene: 5.